This TCR beta chain is drawn from a study of CD8+ T cells in alopecia areata (dated by TCRdb to the late 2010s). Looking at the study overall: High-throughput TCRbeta sequencing was used to examine T cell clonal expansion in alopecia areata in both the C3H/HeJ mouse model and human patients. In humans, TCRbeta sequencing was performed on scalp tissue and on sorted CD4+ and CD8+ peripheral blood T cells from healthy controls and from patients with patchy or totalis/universalis alopecia areata. Scalp clonality was compared among normal scalp (n=4), patchy alopecia areata scalp (n=8), and alopecia totalis/universalis scalp (n=8). RNA came from the PAXgene miRNA kit for fixed scalp, the miRNeasy kit for PBMCs, and the RNeasy kit for mouse skin. TCRbeta CDR3 regions were amplified by immunoSEQ multiplex PCR using 35 Vbeta forward and 13 Jbeta reverse primers.

The library was prepared using the immunoSEQ multiplex PCR assay. For TCR sequencing, RNA was extracted from every sample and reverse transcribed into cDNA to serve as template. First-strand cDNA was synthesized with SuperScript III using a 2:1 mix of oligo-dT and random hexamers. Amplification bias was assessed with a synthetic immune receptor repertoire, and residual bias was removed computationally. Per the original workflow: Raw reads were preprocessed to remove errors, and CDR3 was defined by IMGT conventions from the conserved cysteine to phenylalanine. To get clonality, Shannon entropy was normalized by log2 of the number of productive unique TCRs and the result was subtracted from 1. Whether each scalp clone was CD4 or CD8 was inferred by checking scalp TCRbeta sequences against the CD4 and CD8 repertoires from sorted blood. TCRdb re-hosts the immuneACCESS table, in-frame sequences only. Its copies lack some clones; in the studies checked, an unresolved V gene accounts for under half of them, and the cause for the rest is not known. That table furnishes V, J and clone size, whereas the DNA furnished D and trimming. The sample has fewer than 70,000 clones on record, roughly 40% of them singletons. Together, the top ten hold roughly 47% of the sample.

The full study reports these points: Lesional scalp, especially in alopecia totalis/universalis, showed higher clonality and more expanded CD8+ clones than normal scalp, suggesting antigenic drive. Unlike mouse skin, where gammadelta T cells dominate, normal human skin contains resident alphabeta T cells that get sequenced too, which complicates analysis of the scalp TCR repertoire. TCR sequences shared between patients were less clear than in mice, possibly partly because of HLA diversity in the patient population.

From alopecia areata patients, peripheral blood was collected along with lesional scalp punch biopsies. After PBMCs were isolated by density centrifugation and stained for CD3, CD4 and CD8, a FACSAria was used to sort CD4+ and CD8+ T cells. The untreated alopecia areata patients were recruited through a multicenter biomarker study. Blood CD8+ T cells from a handful of biomarker-study patients were further sorted into NKG2D-low and NKG2D-high fractions. Reading from cysteine to phenylalanine, the CDR3 counts 16 amino acids. Only CDR3 DNA is held: 48 bases, read in frame from base 1. The germline V gene yields SGDLS for CDR1 and YYNGEE for CDR2. V lost 1 base and J lost 2 bases, and the count of bases not matched to a germline gene is 6. As regards this clone: Its antigen specificity is not known. No per-base quality is available; no much larger clone lies one base away.

Rearrangement joined TRBV9 to TRBJ2-1; 7 central bases correspond to TRBD2. Input material: NKG2D-low CD8+ T cells sorted from blood. Reading the label with the study, this specimen's cell subset or site is: sorted CD8+ NKG2D-low blood T cells. The TCR originated in a human donor with alopecia areata. The CDR3 sequence is CASSVTSANTYNEQFF. The nucleotides are TGTGCCAGCAGCGTAACTAGCGCCAACACCTACAATGAGCAGTTCTTC.